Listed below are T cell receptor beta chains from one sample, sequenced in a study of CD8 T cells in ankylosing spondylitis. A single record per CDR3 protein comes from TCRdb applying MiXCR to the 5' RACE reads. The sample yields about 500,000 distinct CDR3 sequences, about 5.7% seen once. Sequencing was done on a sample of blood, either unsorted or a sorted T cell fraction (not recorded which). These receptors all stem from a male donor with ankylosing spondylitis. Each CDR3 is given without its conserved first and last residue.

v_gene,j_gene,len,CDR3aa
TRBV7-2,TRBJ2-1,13,ASTYESFYKDEQF
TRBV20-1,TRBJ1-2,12,SASFSLTRYGYT
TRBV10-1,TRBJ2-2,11,ASSLDLTGELF
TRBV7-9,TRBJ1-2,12,ASSLAFRGAGYT
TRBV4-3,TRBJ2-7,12,ASSPVGKDYEQY
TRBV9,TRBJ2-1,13,ASSVGGTGSNEQF
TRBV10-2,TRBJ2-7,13,ASSYDRGHPGEQY
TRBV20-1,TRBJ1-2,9,SADSYYGYT
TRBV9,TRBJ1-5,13,ASSVGAARNQPQH
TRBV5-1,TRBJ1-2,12,ASSISPGNYGYT
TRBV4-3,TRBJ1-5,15,ASSQDIVTGFNQPQH
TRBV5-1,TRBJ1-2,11,ASSLVGLDGYT
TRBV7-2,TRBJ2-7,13,ASSLVSAGGYEQY
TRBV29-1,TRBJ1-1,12,SVEAGGLVTEAF
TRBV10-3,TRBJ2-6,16,AISETSGGSSGANVLT
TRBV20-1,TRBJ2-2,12,SARFKGTTGELF
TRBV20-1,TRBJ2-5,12,SARVQGRTETQY
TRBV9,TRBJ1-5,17,ASSSNGGQGPRLNQPQH
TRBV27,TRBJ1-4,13,ASRPVQGANEKLF
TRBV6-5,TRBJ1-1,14,ASSYVGGLDRTEAF
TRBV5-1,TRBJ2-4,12,ASSQPDAGDIQY
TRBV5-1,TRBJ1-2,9,ASGDNYGYT
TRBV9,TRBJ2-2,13,ASSAGLAGTGELF
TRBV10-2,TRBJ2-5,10,ASSETRETQY
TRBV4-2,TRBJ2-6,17,ASSQQQGSYSSGANVLT
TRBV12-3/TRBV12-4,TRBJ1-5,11,ASSQGTYQPQH
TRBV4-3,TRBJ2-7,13,ASSQAGLGRLRQY
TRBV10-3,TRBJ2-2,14,AISEEIAGDTGELF
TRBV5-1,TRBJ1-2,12,ASGRQGANYGYT
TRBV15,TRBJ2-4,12,ATSRGRGKNIQY
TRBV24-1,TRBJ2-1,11,ATSDFRHGEQF
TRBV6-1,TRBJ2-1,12,ASTPGLTYNEQF
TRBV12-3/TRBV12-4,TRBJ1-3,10,ASSRQGNTIY
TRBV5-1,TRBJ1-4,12,ASSPGQTNEKLF
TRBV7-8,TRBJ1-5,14,ASSLEGQGFNQPQH
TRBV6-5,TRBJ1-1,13,ASSDPRGGDTEAF
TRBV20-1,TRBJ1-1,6,SASRAF
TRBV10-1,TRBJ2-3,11,ASSEDSTDTQY
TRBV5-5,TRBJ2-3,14,ASSVGGVSSTDTQY
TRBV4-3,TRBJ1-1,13,ASSQDRQGNTEAF
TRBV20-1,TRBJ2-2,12,SALTGEVSGELF
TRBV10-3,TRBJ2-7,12,AITPEVFPYEQY
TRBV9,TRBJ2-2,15,ASSAPRGSLDTGELF
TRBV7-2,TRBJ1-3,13,ASSPQGWTGNNIY
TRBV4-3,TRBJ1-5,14,ASSLSAWANNQPQH
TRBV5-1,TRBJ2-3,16,ASSPWVGDGRAPDTQY
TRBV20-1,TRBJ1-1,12,SAREGQLNTEAF
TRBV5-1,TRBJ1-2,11,ASSLTQAEIYT